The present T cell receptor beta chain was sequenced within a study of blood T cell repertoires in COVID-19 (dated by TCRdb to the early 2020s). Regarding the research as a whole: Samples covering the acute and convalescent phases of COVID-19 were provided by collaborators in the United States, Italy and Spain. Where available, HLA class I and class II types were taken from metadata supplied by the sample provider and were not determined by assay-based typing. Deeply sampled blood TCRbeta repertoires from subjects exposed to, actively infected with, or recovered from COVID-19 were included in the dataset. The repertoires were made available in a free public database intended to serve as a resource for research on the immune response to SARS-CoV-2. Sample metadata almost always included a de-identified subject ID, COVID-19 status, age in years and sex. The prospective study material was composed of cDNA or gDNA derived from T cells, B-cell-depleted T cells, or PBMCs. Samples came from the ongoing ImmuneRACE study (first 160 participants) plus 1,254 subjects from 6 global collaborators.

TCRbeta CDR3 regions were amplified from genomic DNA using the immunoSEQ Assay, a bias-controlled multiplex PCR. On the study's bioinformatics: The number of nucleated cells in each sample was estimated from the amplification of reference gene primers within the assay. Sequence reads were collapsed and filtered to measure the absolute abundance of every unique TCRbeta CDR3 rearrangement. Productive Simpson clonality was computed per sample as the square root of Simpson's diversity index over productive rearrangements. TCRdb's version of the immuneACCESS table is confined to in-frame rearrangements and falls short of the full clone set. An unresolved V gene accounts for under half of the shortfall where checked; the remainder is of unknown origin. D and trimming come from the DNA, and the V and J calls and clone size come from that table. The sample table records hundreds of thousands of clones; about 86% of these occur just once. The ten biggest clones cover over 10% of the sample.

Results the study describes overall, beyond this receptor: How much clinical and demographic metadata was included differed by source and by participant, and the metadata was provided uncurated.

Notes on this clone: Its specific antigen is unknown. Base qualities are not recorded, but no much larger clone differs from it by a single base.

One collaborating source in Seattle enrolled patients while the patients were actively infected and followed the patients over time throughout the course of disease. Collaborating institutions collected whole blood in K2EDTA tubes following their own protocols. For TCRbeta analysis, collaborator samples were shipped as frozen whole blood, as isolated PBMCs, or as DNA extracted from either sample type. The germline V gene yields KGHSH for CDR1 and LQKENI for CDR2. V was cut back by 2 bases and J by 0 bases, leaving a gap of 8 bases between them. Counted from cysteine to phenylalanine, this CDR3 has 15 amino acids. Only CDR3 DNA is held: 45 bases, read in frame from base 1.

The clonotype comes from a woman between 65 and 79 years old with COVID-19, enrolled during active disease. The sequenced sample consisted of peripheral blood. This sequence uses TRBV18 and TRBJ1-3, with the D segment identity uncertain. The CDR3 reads CASSPYSVSGNTIYF. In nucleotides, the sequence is TGTGCCAGCTCACCATATTCAGTCTCTGGAAACACCATATATTTT.